Below are 23 T cell receptor beta chains sequenced from a single sample in a study of T cell repertoires in cytomegalovirus infection. TCRdb re-derived calls from the reads in MiXCR, one entry per CDR3 protein. The table lists about 740,000 distinct CDR3 sequences, about 40% of them singletons. Source material: PBMCs. The receptors come from a human donor in good health (CMV status not recorded). Some clones in this sample may be carry-over from other donors' samples.

The table lists this clonotype with a few counts. The chain recombines TRBV7-9 with TRBJ2-3, with a tentative D call TRBD2 (5 bases). The ends were cut back, 5 bases at V and 4 bases at J, with 16 bases in the middle. The CDR3 extends over 15 amino acids. From germline, CDR1 is SEHNR and CDR2 FQNEAQ (reference sequence). Here the CDR3 reads CASSLVTGSADTQYF. The CDR3 region has the DNA TGTGCCAGCAGCCTCGTTACGGGGTCGGCAGATACGCAGTATTTT.

The chain links TRBV28 to TRBJ1-5; no firm D call. V was clipped by 4 bases and J by 4 bases, with 11 bases between them. The CDR3 has 14 residues. The germline V gene has CDR1 MDHEN and CDR2 SYDVKM. In DNA form, the CDR3 reads TGTGCCAGCAGTTCCGGTCACTTGAATCAGCCCCAGCATTTT. This encodes CASSSGHLNQPQHF. Supplemented by reference TRBV28 and TRBJ1-5, the full variable domain reads DVKVTQSSRYLVKRTGEKVFLECVQDMDHENMFWYRQDPGLGLRLIYFSYDVKMKEKGDIPEGYSVSREKKERFSLILESASTNQTSMYLCASSSGHLNQPQHFGDGTRLSIL.

The chain employs TRBV19 and TRBJ1-1; no definite D call. Trimming removed 3 bases from V and 0 bases from J, with 8 bases in between. The germline V gene has CDR1 LNHDA and CDR2 SQIVND (reference sequence). The CDR3 spans 14 residues. The CDR3 spells CASSIGRLNTEAFF. The CDR3 DNA is TGTGCCAGTAGTATTGGACGTTTGAACACTGAAGCTTTCTTT.

This clonotype was counted a few times. This chain uses TRBV2 with TRBJ1-4; the D is unclear. There are 12 residues in the CDR3. The ends were cut back, 5 bases at V and 6 bases at J, with 7 bases in the middle. From germline, CDR1 is SNHLY and CDR2 FYNNEI. CDR3 region: CASSWVDEKLFF. CDR3 nucleotide sequence: TGTGCCAGCAGTTGGGTGGATGAAAAACTGTTTTTT.

The chain recombines TRBV20-1 with TRBJ2-7; possible D gene TRBD1, 6 bases. The V gene lost 2 bases and the J gene lost 2 bases, with 10 bases spanning the gap. The CDR3 is 13 residues long. Germline-derived CDR1 and CDR2 are DFQATT and SNEGSKA (reference sequence). The chain's CDR3 is CSARRGFPYEQYF. In DNA form, the CDR3 reads TGCAGTGCTAGAAGGGGGTTTCCCTACGAGCAGTACTTC.

This clonotype was picked up a small number of times. V and J are TRBV11-2 and TRBJ1-5; a weak D match, TRBD1 (5 bases). CDR1 is SGHAT and CDR2 is FQNNGV in the germline V gene. Trimming removed 5 bases at V and 3 bases at J, with 11 bases between. CDR3 length: 14 residues. CDR3 nucleotides: TGTGCCAGCAGCCAAATAGGGGTCAATCAGCCCCAGCATTTT. Translated, it gives CASSQIGVNQPQHF. Together with reference TRBV11-2 and TRBJ1-5, the CDR3 gives the full variable domain: EAGVAQSPRYKIIEKRQSVAFWCNPISGHATLYWYQQILGQGPKLLIQFQNNGVVDDSQLPKDRFSAERLKGVDSTLKIQPAKLEDSAVYLCASSQIGVNQPQHFGDGTRLSIL.

The chain links TRBV20-1 to TRBJ2-1; the D is unclear. There are 11 residues in the CDR3. The V end lost 4 bases, the J end lost 8 bases, and 9 bases lay between the germline ends. Germline V gene sequence: CDR1 DFQATT, CDR2 SNEGSKA (reference sequence). The CDR3 region is CSANYIDEQFF. The CDR3 bases are TGCAGTGCTAACTACATTGATGAGCAGTTCTTC.

This clonotype appeared a few times. The rearrangement links TRBV19 to TRBJ2-1; TRBD2 is a possible D gene (5 bases). V was shortened by 3 bases and J by 7 bases, with 16 bases between the two germline ends. This CDR3 has 15 residues. From germline, CDR1 is LNHDA and CDR2 SQIVND (reference sequence). CDR3 region: CASSIWGVSGNEQFF. The CDR3, as DNA: TGTGCCAGTAGTATCTGGGGAGTATCGGGTAATGAGCAGTTCTTC.

The chain carries TRBV20-1 and TRBJ2-3, with a tentative D call TRBD2 (6 bases). This CDR3 contains 15 residues. Looked up from germline, CDR1 is DFQATT and CDR2 is SNEGSKA (reference sequence). V dropped 0 bases and J dropped 0 bases, with 10 bases sitting between them. CDR3 coding DNA: TGCAGTGCTAGAGATATCGGGACTAGCACAGATACGCAGTATTTT. The encoded protein is CSARDIGTSTDTQYF.

The V gene is TRBV12-3 or TRBV12-4, the J gene TRBJ1-6; no firm D call. The CDR3 consists of 13 residues. V lost 4 bases, J lost 10 bases, and 11 bases lay in between. CDR3 amino acids: CASSYNERSPLHF. In DNA, the CDR3 is TGTGCCAGCAGTTATAACGAGAGATCACCCCTCCACTTT.

Notes on this clonotype: The junction shows a germline mismatch at one end, possibly a read error. The chain combines TRBV4-1 with TRBJ1-4; D remains ambiguous. The CDR3 is 15 residues long. CDR1 is MGHRA and CDR2 is YSYEKL in the germline V gene. CDR3 sequence reads: CASSLTDLFREKLFF. CDR3 in DNA: TGTGCCAGCAGCCTCACGGACCTCTTCAGGGAAAAACTGTTTTTT.

The chain employs TRBV6-1 and TRBJ2-5; 10 bases fit TRBD2. The CDR3 has 14 amino acids. The germline gives CDR1 MNHNS, CDR2 SASEGT. J was trimmed by 5 bases and V by 11 bases; bases with no gene match: 11. DNA for the CDR3: TGTGCCTCGGCGAGCGGGAGGGGTACGGAGACCCAGTACTTC. Protein: CASASGRGTETQYF.

This clonotype appeared a few times. This chain joins TRBV19 and TRBJ1-4; possibly TRBD1 for D (6 bases). The CDR3 loop spans 17 amino acids. Germline values: CDR1 LNHDA, CDR2 SQIVND (reference sequence). V was trimmed by 5 bases and J by 2 bases, leaving 18 bases between them. CDR3: CASSADSVVSTNEKLFF. As DNA, the CDR3 is TGTGCCAGTAGTGCGGACAGCGTGGTGAGCACTAATGAAAAACTGTTTTTT.

With respect to this clonotype: With a much larger clone just one base away, this may be a read error. V and J are TRBV7-2 and TRBJ1-6; D not resolved. CDR1 and CDR2 (germline): SGHTA, FQGNSA. The V and J ends lost 7 bases and 4 bases respectively, with 11 bases between them. The CDR3 has 14 amino acids. The CDR3 sequence: CASIVGPYNSPLHF. The DNA for the CDR3 is TGTGCCAGCATCGTAGGGCCATATAATTCACCCCTCCACTTT. Full variable domain (missing parts from reference TRBV7-2 and TRBJ1-6): GAGVSQSPSNKVTEKGKDVELRCDPISGHTALYWYRQSLGQGLEFLIYFQGNSAPDKSGLPSDRFSAERTGGSVSTLTIQRTQQEDSAVYLCASIVGPYNSPLHFGNGTRLTVT.

Many counts were recorded for this clonotype. CDR3 residues: CASSLGRDEQFF. In nucleotides, the CDR3 is TGTGCCAGCAGCTTAGGACGGGATGAGCAGTTCTTC. The rearrangement uses TRBV7-8 and TRBJ2-1; D is undetermined. Trimming removed 1 base from V and 8 bases from J, with 6 bases in between. CDR3 length equals 12 residues. Germline V lookup: CDR1 SGHVS, CDR2 FQNEAQ.

The chain links TRBV12-3 or TRBV12-4 to TRBJ1-3; D might be TRBD1 (5 bases). The CDR3 extends over 16 amino acids. Between the trimmed V and J ends, which lost 2 bases and 0 bases, there was a span of 11 bases. For the CDR3, the DNA is TGTGCCAGCAGTTTAAGAGGACAAAACTCTGGAAACACCATATATTTT. This encodes CASSLRGQNSGNTIYF.

This clonotype was observed a handful of times. This chain links TRBV6-1 with TRBJ1-4, with D tentatively TRBD1 (5 bases). Germline CDR1 MNHNS, CDR2 SASEGT. The CDR3 totals 15 residues. V lost 2 bases and J lost 8, with 15 bases in between. The CDR3 loop reads CASSEKLTAGEKLFF. The CDR3 DNA follows: TGTGCCAGCAGTGAAAAATTGACAGCCGGCGAAAAACTGTTTTTT.

This clonotype occurred a few times. The chain uses TRBV19 and TRBJ2-7; the match to TRBD1 covers 9 bases. CDR1 and CDR2 from the germline V gene are LNHDA and SQIVND (reference sequence). The CDR3 length is 13 residues. J lost 6 bases, V lost 8 bases, and 8 bases had no gene match. DNA of the CDR3: TGTGCCAGTTCCGGGACAGGGCGTCTCGAGCAGTACTTC. Its protein product is CASSGTGRLEQYF.

Comment on this clonotype: The CDR3 ends on some other residue instead of the conserved phenylalanine or tryptophan, so this is likely a read error. V and J are TRBV28 and TRBJ2-7, with TRBD2 identical over 11 bases. CDR1 is MDHEN, CDR2 SYDVKM, per germline. This CDR3 has 18 amino acids. V dropped 3 bases and J dropped 6; count of bases not matched to a gene: 16. CDR3 in DNA: TGTGCCAGCAGTTTTAGTAGCGGGAGGGTGTCACTTCTACGCGAGCAGTACTTA. It is translated as CASSFSSGRVSLLREQYL.

This clonotype has only a few counts. The rearrangement uses TRBV7-3 and TRBJ1-1; TRBD1 agrees at 8 bases. Germline loops: CDR1 SGHTA, CDR2 FQGTGA. After removal of 3 bases from V and 6 bases from J, the junction contained 3 bases not matched to a gene. The CDR3 runs to 13 residues. CDR3 in amino acids: CASSFQGAPEAFF. The CDR3 DNA is TGTGCCAGCAGCTTCCAGGGGGCGCCTGAAGCTTTCTTT.

To note about this clonotype: Mismatch with germline at one junction end may stem from a read error. The chain uses TRBV7-6 and TRBJ2-3, with TRBD2 identical over 11 bases. Germline V CDR1 and CDR2: SGHVS, FNYEAQ. CDR3 length: 15 residues. The CDR3 reads CASNLAGGLGDTQYF. CDR3 coding DNA: TGTGCTAGCAACTTAGCGGGGGGGCTAGGAGATACGCAGTATTTT.

In this sample, this clonotype turned up a few times. The chain combines TRBV7-2 with TRBJ2-3; 7 bases align to TRBD2. Unmatched junction bases numbered 7, after V lost 3 bases and J lost 10 bases. This CDR3 region has 13 residues. Germline lookup yields CDR1 SGHTA and CDR2 FQGNSA. In DNA form, the CDR3 reads TGTGCCAGCAGCTTCAGCGGGAATGGTCCGCAGTATTTT. This sequence encodes CASSFSGNGPQYF. Variable domain in full (rest from reference TRBV7-2 and TRBJ2-3): GAGVSQSPSNKVTEKGKDVELRCDPISGHTALYWYRQSLGQGLEFLIYFQGNSAPDKSGLPSDRFSAERTGGSVSTLTIQRTQQEDSAVYLCASSFSGNGPQYFGPGTRLTVL.

The genes are TRBV12-3 or TRBV12-4 and TRBJ2-7; D remains ambiguous. V shed 5 bases and J shed 5 bases, with 10 bases lying between them. The CDR3 has 12 amino acids. CDR3: CASSRRTHEQYF. In nucleotides, the CDR3 is TGTGCCAGCAGTCGTCGGACCCACGAGCAGTACTTC.